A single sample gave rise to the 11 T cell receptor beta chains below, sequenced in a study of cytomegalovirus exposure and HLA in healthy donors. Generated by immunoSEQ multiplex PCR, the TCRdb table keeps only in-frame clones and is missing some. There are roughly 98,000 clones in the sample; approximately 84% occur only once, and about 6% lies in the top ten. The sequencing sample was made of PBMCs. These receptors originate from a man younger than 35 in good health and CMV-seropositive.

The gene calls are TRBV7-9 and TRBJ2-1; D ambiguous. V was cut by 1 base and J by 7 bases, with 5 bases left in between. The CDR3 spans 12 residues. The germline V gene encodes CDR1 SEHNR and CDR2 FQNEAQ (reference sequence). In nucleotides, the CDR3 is TGTGCCAGCAGCTTAGGTAAAAATGAGCAGTTCTTC. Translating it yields CASSLGKNEQFF.

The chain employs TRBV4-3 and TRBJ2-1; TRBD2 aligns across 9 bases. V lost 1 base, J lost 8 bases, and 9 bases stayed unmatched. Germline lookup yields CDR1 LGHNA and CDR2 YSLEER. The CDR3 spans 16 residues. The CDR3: CASSQVFAGGPDEQFF. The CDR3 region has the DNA TGCGCCAGCAGCCAAGTCTTCGCGGGGGGGCCCGATGAGCAGTTCTTC.

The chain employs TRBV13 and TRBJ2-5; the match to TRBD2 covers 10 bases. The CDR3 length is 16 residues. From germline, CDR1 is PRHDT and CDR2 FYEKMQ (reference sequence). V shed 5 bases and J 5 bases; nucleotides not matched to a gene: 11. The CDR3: CASSTRLAGDRETQYF. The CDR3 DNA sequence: TGTGCCAGCAGCACGAGACTAGCGGGTGACCGGGAGACCCAGTACTTC.

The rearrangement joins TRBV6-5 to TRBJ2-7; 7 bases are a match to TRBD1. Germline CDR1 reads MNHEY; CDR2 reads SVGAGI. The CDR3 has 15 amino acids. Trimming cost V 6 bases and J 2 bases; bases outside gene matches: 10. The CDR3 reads CASSRLRDSTYEQYF. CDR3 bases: TGTGCCAGCAGCCGACTCCGGGACAGCACCTACGAGCAGTACTTC.

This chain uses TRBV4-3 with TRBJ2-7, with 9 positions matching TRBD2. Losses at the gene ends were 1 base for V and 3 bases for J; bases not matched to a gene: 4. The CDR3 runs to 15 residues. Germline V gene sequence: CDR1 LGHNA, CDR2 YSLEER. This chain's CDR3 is CASSQGIAGDYEQYF. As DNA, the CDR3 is TGCGCCAGCAGCCAAGGAATAGCGGGAGACTACGAGCAGTACTTC.

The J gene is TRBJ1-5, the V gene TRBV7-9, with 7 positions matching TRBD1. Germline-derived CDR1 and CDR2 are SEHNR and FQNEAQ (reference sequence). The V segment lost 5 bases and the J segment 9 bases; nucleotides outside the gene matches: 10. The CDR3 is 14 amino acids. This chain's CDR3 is CASSPTGVAGPQHF. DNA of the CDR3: TGTGCCAGCAGCCCAACAGGGGTCGCAGGGCCCCAGCATTTT.

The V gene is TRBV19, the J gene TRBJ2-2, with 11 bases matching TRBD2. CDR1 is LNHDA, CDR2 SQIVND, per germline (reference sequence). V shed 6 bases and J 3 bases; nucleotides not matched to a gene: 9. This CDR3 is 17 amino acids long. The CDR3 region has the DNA TGTGCCAGTAGCAAACTAGCGGGAGTTCCCTACACCGGGGAGCTGTTTTTT. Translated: CASSKLAGVPYTGELFF.

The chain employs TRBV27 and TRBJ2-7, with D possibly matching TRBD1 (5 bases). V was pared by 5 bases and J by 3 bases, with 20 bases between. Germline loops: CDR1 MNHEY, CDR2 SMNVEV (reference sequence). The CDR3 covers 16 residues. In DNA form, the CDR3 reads TGTGCCAGCAGTCCCCTTAGGGGCGCCATAGGCTACGAGCAGTACTTC. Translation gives CASSPLRGAIGYEQYF.

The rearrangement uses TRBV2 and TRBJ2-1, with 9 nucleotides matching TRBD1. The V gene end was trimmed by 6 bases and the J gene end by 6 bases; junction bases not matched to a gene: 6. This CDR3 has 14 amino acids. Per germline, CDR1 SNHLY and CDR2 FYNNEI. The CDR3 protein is CASSGTGPGNEQFF. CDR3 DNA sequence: TGTGCCAGCAGCGGGACAGGGCCTGGCAATGAGCAGTTCTTC.

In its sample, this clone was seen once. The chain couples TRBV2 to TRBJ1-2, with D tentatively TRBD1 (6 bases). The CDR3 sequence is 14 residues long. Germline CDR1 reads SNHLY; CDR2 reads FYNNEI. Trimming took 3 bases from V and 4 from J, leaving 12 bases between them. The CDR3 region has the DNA TGTGCCAGCAGTGACCTACAGGGAATCTATGGCTACACCTTC. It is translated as CASSDLQGIYGYTF.

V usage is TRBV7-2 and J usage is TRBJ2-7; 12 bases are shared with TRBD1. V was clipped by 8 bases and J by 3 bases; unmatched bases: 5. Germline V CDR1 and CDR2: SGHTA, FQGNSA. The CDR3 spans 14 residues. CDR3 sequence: CASARDRGRYEQYF. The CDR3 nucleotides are TGTGCCAGCGCCAGGGACAGGGGGCGCTACGAGCAGTACTTC.